Here is one T cell receptor beta chain with its context. The antigen remains undetermined. The data belong to a study of shared clonotypes between healthy human individuals. The split of CD4+ cells yielded CD45RA+ naive and CD45RA-negative memory subsets. Deep was the level at which the assay was run. Method: immunoSEQ multiplex PCR; TCRdb's copy keeps in-frame clones and lacks some. Seen here are approximately 500,000 clones, about 96% observed once, and the top ten hold about 0.064%. Germline values: CDR1 SGHAT, CDR2 FQNNGV. V was pared by 1 base and J by 6 bases, with 13 bases between. This CDR3 spans 15 amino acids. Whole-study results and caveats: Sequencing of the sorted subsets was shown by rarefaction to be incomplete despite large depth.

V usage is TRBV11-2 and J usage is TRBJ2-1; D perhaps matches TRBD2 (5 bases). Sequenced material: naive CD4+ T cells sorted from blood. Subset here: CD45RA+ positively selected. The receptor was isolated from a woman aged 25 to 39 in good health. The CDR3 spells CASSLGSGFGNEQFF. The CDR3 region has the DNA TGTGCCAGCAGCTTAGGATCGGGGTTCGGCAATGAGCAGTTCTTC.